The present T cell receptor (beta chain) was sequenced within a study of CD8 T cells in Susac syndrome. Random hexamers were used to reverse transcribe an amount of about 0.45 to 1 ug RNA. The amplification used immunoSEQ multiplex PCR on TCR beta CDR3; it spanned 54 Vbeta and 13 Jbeta. A single record per CDR3 protein comes from TCRdb applying MiXCR to the immunoSEQ multiplex PCR reads. This table has about 120,000 distinct CDR3 sequences, approximately 90% appearing once. Germline V lookup: CDR1 MNHEY, CDR2 SMNVEV (reference sequence). Trimming stripped 8 bases from V and 14 bases from J, with 13 bases between. This CDR3 comprises 10 residues. The T cells that were sequenced for TCR beta were CD8+ and CD4+ cells from blood.

This receptor was taken from a human donor in good health. Sequences were obtained from CD8+ T cells from PBMCs. This sequence joins TRBV27 and TRBJ2-1; D uncertain. The CDR3 region is CASGVTEEFF. As DNA, the CDR3 is TGTGCCAGCGGAGTCACGGAAGAGTTCTTC.